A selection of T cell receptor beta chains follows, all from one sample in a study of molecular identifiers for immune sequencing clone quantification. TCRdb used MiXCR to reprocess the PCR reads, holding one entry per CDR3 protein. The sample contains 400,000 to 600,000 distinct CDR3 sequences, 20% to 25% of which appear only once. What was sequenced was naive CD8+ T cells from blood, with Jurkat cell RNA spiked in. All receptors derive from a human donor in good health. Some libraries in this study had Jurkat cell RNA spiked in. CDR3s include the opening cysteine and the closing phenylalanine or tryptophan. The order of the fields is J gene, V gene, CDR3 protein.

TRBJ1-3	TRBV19	CASSITGLDTIYF
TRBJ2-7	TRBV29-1	CSVPGTSTSEQYF
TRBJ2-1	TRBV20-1	CSARDLLGGIPYNEQFF
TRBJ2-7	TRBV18	CASSPRDSVDEQYF
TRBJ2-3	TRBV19	CASRDSGDTDTQYF
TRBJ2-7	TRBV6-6	CASSNGSYEQYF
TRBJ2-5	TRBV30	CAWSAGQGRETQYF
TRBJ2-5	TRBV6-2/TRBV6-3	CASSPYGQGQETQYF
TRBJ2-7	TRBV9	CASSVSPSISYEQYF
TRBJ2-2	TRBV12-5	CASGLLTTLKTGELFF
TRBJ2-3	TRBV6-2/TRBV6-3	CASSYLVRGLSTDTQYF
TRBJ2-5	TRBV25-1	CASSTFEQGYQETQYF
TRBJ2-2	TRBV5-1	CASSTGPMNTGELFF
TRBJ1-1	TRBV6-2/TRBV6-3	CASSPPVLNTEAFF
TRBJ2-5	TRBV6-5	CASSPLASGNQYF
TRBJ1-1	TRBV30	CAWSVHTNTEAFF
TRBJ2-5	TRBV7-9	CASSINSRETQYF
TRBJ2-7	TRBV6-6	CASSYSVTGVAYEQYF
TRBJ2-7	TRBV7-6	CASSLDVLGGSRGEQYF
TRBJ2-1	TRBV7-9	CASSSTILNEQFF
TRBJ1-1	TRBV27	CVSSFSGSNTEAFF
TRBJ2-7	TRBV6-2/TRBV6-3	CASSYAAPLSYEQYF
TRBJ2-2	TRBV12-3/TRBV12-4	CASSLGAGADTGELFF
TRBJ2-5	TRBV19	CASSTLPPGAGEETQYF
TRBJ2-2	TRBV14	CASSQAQGMNTGELFF
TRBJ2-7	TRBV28	CASSWQRGTYEQYF
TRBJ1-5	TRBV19	CASSGEWSNQPQHF
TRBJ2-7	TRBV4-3	CASSQDLWGYEQYF
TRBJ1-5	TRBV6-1	CASMGTGSQHF
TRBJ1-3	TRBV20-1	CSARDLAGTAGDTIYF
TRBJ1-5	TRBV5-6	CASSPGEGSNQPQHF
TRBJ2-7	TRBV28	CASSPGQGGISYEQYF
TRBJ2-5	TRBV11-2	CASSRVDSEETQYF
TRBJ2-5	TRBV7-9	CASSLAYGRGLETQYF
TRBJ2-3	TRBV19	CASSDRWTMDRTDTQYF
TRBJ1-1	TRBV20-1	CSASWAMNTEAFF
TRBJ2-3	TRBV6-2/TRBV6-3	CASNLLGGSTDTQYF
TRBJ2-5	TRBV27	CASSFGLGETQYF
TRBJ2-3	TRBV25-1	CASSEIKAGLSTDTQYF
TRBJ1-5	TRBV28	CASSEVGVSNQPQHF
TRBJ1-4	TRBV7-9	CASSLPTGTGNEKLFF